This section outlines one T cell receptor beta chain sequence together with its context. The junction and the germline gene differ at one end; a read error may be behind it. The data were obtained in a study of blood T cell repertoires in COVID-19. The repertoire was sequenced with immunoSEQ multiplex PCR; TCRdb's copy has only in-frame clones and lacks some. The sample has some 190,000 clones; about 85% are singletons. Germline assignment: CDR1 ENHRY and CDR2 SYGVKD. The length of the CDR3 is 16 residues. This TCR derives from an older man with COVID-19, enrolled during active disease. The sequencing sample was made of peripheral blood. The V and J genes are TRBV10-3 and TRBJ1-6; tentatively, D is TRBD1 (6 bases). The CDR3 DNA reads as TGTGCCATCAGGGCACAGGGCGTCGGCTATGATTCACCCCTCCACTTT. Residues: CAIRAQGVGYDSPLHF.